This T cell receptor (beta chain) appears in the sequencing data of a study of blood T cell repertoires in COVID-19. Germline CDR1 SEHNR, CDR2 FQNEAQ (reference sequence). The CDR3 totals 13 residues. Trimming pared 1 base from V and 5 bases from J, leaving 6 bases between. Profiling relied on immunoSEQ multiplex PCR, and the TCRdb table lists in-frame clones only, not all of them. The sample lists fewer than 250,000 clones, approximately 86% occurring once. The TCR comes from a middle-aged woman with acute COVID-19. V usage is TRBV7-9 and J usage is TRBJ1-5; the D is unclear. The sample was PBMCs or T cells enriched from blood (not recorded which). CDR3 nucleotides: TGTGCCAGCAGCTTAGTGAGAGATCAGCCCCAGCATTTT. Translated: CASSLVRDQPQHF.